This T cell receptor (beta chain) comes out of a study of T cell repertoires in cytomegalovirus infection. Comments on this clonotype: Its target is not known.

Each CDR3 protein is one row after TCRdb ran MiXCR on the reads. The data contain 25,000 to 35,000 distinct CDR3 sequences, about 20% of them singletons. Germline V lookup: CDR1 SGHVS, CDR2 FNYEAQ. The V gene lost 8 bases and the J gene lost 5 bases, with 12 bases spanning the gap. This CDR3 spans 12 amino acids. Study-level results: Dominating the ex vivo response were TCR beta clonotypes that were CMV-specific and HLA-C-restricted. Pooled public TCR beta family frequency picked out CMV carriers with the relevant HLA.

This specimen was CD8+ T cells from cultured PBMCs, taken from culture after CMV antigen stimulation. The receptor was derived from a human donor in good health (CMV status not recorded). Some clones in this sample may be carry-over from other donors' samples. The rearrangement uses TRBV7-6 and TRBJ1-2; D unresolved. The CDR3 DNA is TGTGCCAGCCGGAAAGACGTGTATGGCTACACCTTC. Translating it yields CASRKDVYGYTF.